This T cell receptor (beta chain) was identified in a study of cytomegalovirus exposure and HLA in healthy donors (dated by TCRdb to about 2017). Concerning the study at large: An earlier analysis of approximately 640 of the donors reported 250 to 300 Gb of sequence data and 117 million unique TCR beta sequences from about 180 million T cells. An early release that covered some 630 HLA-typed donors contained approximately 300 gigabases of sequencing data and about 84 million unique TCR sequences. The genetic ancestry cluster associated with self-reported Caucasian donors included 81% of the approximately 410 genotyped donors. The study was designed to test whether signatures of past pathogen exposure could be identified by cataloging public T cell receptors. The T cell repertoires of about 700 subjects were profiled by immunosequencing and related to cytomegalovirus serostatus. A separate validation cohort of 100 to 150 different subjects was used in addition to the roughly 640-subject first cohort. To predict cytomegalovirus infection status, the study combined high-throughput TCR immunosequencing, statistical association of individual TCRs with disease status, and machine learning. A later analysis re-examined previously published TCR beta repertoires from more than 550 donors and added high-resolution HLA genotyping to investigate patterns of TCR occurrence. The later analysis used no new phenotypic data to find candidate immune exposures, relying instead on TCR beta sequences and their occurrence across donors. An earlier analysis of about 620 of the donors applied high-throughput TCR beta sequencing to assess whether each TCR beta V gene segment acted as functional or pseudogenic. Alongside the repertoire data, information on donor age, sex, ethnicity and CMV serostatus was compiled. A later genetic analysis took genome-wide SNP genotypes for about 65% of the 666 donors and used that subset as a discovery cohort. All discovery cohort repertoires had been generated using a single sequencing platform. Class I and class II HLA loci were covered by the typing at four-digit resolution. Typing coverage differed by locus: A, B, C, DRB1 and DQB1 were typed in about 629-640 donors, DQA1 in 500 to 550, DPA1 in roughly 590, and DPB1 in just under 480. Several DR-DQ haplotypes were handled as single units for association and clustering because linkage in the cohort was strong. Among under 450 genotyped donors of the cohort, an average of around 240,000 unique TCR beta nucleotide sequences were sequenced per donor, roughly 18% of them non-productive. What the work shows at the level of the full study, not this receptor alone: Roughly uniform sequencing depth across donors was assumed in presence/absence analyses, although this assumption may not hold. Most TCR sequences were observed very rarely across donors, whereas some public TCRs were present in many individuals. When HLA alleles, especially DR and DQ, strongly co-occurred, attributing TCR associations to individual alleles was difficult. Some IMGT-functional V segments, including TRBV6-2 and TRBV6-3, could not be distinguished by the 87-base-pair reads and were therefore excluded. Compared with equally common non-associated chains, HLA-associated TCR beta chains in a later analysis were more clonally expanded and had lower generation probabilities. Several of the top co-occurrence clusters appeared to be linked to parvovirus B19, influenza, CMV and Epstein-Barr virus, according to a later analysis. Immune exposure information for the cohort was limited to CMV serostatus. A later genetic analysis reported fewer N-insertions in productive TCRs among donors in an Asian-associated ancestry cluster than the roughly 670-donor mean. Broadly in line with IMGT annotations, most TCR beta V segments showed up in productive rearrangements about 87% or about 30% of the time in an earlier analysis of several hundred of the donors. The authors suggested that the approach could potentially be generalized to other disease states and immunological phenotypes. Most CMV-associated TCR beta chains appeared to be HLA-restricted in a later analysis, and the HLA associations seemed to be driven largely by CMV exposure. According to a later analysis, TCR association rates differed among HLA loci, with DRB1 alleles showing the most associated TCRs and HLA-C alleles showing the fewest. A group of highly shared sequence variants was considered likely to be a technical artifact of the sequencing pipeline. The earlier analysis of nearly 600 of the donors excluded 15 to 20 rarely observed V segments, including chromosome 9 orphons, because counts were too low. This cohort had only TCR beta chains sequenced, and the lack of alpha or paired-chain data limited which features could be detected. The classifier was reported to diagnose cytomegalovirus status with high specificity and sensitivity in both the original cohort and the validation cohort. Linkage disequilibrium might explain the correlated functional status among segregating V segments, but an unknown experimental factor could not be ruled out. Because HLA typing was unavailable for some donors at each locus, only the typed subset was used in association tests. A total of around 150 TCR beta chains were listed by the study as associated with cytomegalovirus. In vitro tests confirmed that a few of the cytomegalovirus-associated TCR beta chains recognize cytomegalovirus antigens. At a false discovery rate of 0.05, a later analysis linked around 15,000 TCR beta sequences to specific HLA alleles. V-gene and J-gene trimming of TCR beta chains was associated with a missense DCLRE1C variant in a later genetic analysis, and the association was replicated in an independent cohort. A further reported finding was that TCR beta sequences accurately predicted the HLA-A and HLA-B alleles for most subjects in the first cohort.

Libraries were built with the immunoSEQ multiplex PCR assay. For the multiplex PCR, a mixture combining 60 forward primers for TCR Vbeta segments and 13 reverse primers for TCR Jbeta segments was used. The CDR3 region of rearranged TCR beta genes was amplified from genomic DNA with a multiplex PCR assay. On the Illumina HiSeq System, the amplified TCR beta libraries were sequenced as 87-base-pair reads. In the authors' own workflow: A later analysis counted some 74 million unique TCR beta chains across the 666 repertoires, and 10 million to 12 million of these chains were shared by at least two donors. Raw reads were error-corrected and collapsed into unique sequences with a nearest-neighbor algorithm that merged closely related sequences to remove PCR and sequencing errors. Alignment of CDR3 sequences to IMGT reference sequences was used to assign V, D and J gene segments. Each retained sequence needed at least a six-nucleotide match to both a V gene segment and a J gene segment. A rearrangement was called productive if the CDR3 had no stop codons and remained in frame with V and J, and every other rearrangement was called non-productive. CDR3 was defined according to IMGT convention as the region running from the second conserved V-encoded cysteine to the conserved J-encoded phenylalanine. In an earlier analysis of around 600 of the donors, sequences lacking an unambiguous match to a single V gene segment were excluded. An earlier analysis of about 590 of the donors classified V segments as functional when productive rearrangements were above 56.7% and as segregating when the standard deviation between donors was above 5%. A statistical classification framework was developed to diagnose cytomegalovirus status using the catalog of TCR beta chain sequences. In a later analysis, TCR nucleotide sequences were compared against IMGT/GENE-DB human TR gene sequences so that V and J genes could be assigned. Using the TCRdist pipeline, a later analysis assigned CDR3 sequences along with most-parsimonious VDJ recombination scenarios. In a later analysis, each TCR beta chain was defined by its CDR3 amino acid sequence together with its V-gene family, and reads without a unique V-gene family were excluded. In a later analysis, fewer than 650 highly shared, low-generation-probability nucleotide sequences were removed to address suspected cross-contamination and a sequencing artifact. In a later analysis, a clonal expansion index for each public chain was calculated from normalized within-repertoire ranks of inferred template counts. In a later analysis, generation probabilities were computed with a VDJ recombination model fitted to out-of-frame rearrangements, and the resulting probabilities were checked against IGoR. In a later analysis, TCR-TCR, TCR-HLA and TCR-CMV co-occurrence was scored with hypergeometric tests, and a repertoire-size bias correction was applied to TCR pairs. To estimate false discovery rates, a later analysis permuted the HLA or CMV assignments 20 times. In a later analysis, co-occurring TCRs were grouped using DBSCAN, with TCRdist sequence similarity added in when clustering inside HLA-allele-positive subsets. Co-occurrence clustering excluded repertoires with fewer than 30,000 or more than 120,000 public chains, plus five with anomalous nucleotide sharing. TCRdb took over this immuneACCESS table, retaining in-frame rearrangements with V and J assigned. Such tables are incomplete; in checked studies, under half of the missing clones stem from an unresolved V gene, and the remainder is unexplained. V and J calls and clone size are as listed in that table; D and trimming were resolved from the DNA. Recorded for this sample are about 120,000 clones; roughly 80% of them occurred a single time. The ten largest make up 2.5% to 3% of the sample.

The cohort consisted of hundreds of healthy bone marrow donors. At the time of sampling, all cohort members were nominally healthy, though unrecorded immune exposures were likely present. The donor tested CMV seropositive, placing the donor among the approximately 290 seropositive members of the cohort. A peripheral blood sample was provided by each donor, and peripheral blood mononuclear cells were used for TCR beta sequencing. Genomic DNA was extracted from the blood cell samples with the Qiagen DNeasy Blood Extraction Kit. The CDR3 runs 14 amino acids, cysteine and phenylalanine included. Only the CDR3 DNA is retained, 42 bases long and in frame from the first base. For this chain, trimming is 5 bases at the V end and 1 base at the J end, and the number of junction bases without a gene match is 7. The germline V gene sets CDR1 to SQVTM and CDR2 to ANQGSEA. About this clone itself: The antigen this receptor binds is unknown. The record has no base qualities; no much larger clone is one base away.

The V and J segments used are TRBV29-1 and TRBJ1-1, with 7 central nucleotides matching TRBD1. Sequencing input: PBMCs. The clonotype originates from a middle-aged woman in good health and CMV-seropositive. CDR3 protein: CSVSMGQKNTEAFF. The DNA reads as follows: TGCAGCGTTTCCATGGGACAGAAGAACACTGAAGCTTTCTTT.